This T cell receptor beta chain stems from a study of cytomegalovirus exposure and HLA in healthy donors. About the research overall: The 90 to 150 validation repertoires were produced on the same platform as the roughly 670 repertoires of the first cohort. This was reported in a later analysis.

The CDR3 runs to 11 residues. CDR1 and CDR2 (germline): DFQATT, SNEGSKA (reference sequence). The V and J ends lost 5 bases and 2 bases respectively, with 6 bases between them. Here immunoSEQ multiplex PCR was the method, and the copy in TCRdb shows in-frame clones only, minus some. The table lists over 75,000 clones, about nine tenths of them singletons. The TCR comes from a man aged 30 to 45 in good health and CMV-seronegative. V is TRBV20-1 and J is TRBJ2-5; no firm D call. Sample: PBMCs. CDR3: CSAEDQETQYF. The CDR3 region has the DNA TGCAGTGCTGAGGATCAAGAGACCCAGTACTTC.